Below are 22 T cell receptor beta chains sequenced from a single sample in a study of T cells after yellow fever vaccination. MiXCR, applied by TCRdb to the 5' RACE reads, yields one record per CDR3 protein. The data contain about 50,000 distinct CDR3 sequences, around 6.1% of them singletons. Sequencing was performed on PBMCs, either bulk or a sorted T-cell subset (CD4+, CD8+, memory, or dextramer-sorted; not recorded which), taken on the day of the yellow fever booster vaccination. The receptors originated from a man younger than 35 who received the YFV17D yellow fever vaccine.

This clonotype was seen a handful of times. The V call is TRBV5-1, the J call TRBJ1-5; D is undetermined. This CDR3 region has 17 residues. Looked up from germline, CDR1 is SGHRS and CDR2 is YFSETQ. Trimming cost V 4 bases and J 0 bases, with 17 bases left between them. This chain's CDR3 is CASSPSAGQSSNQPQHF. The CDR3 coding sequence is TGCGCCAGCAGCCCCTCCGCTGGGCAGTCTAGCAATCAGCCCCAGCATTTT.

This clonotype has ten or more counts. This chain connects TRBV7-9 to TRBJ2-7, with D perhaps being TRBD1 or TRBD2 (6 bases each). The V end lost 5 bases, the J end lost 3 bases, and 20 bases lay between the germline ends. This CDR3 is 16 amino acids long. Germline-derived CDR1 and CDR2 are SEHNR and FQNEAQ (reference sequence). CDR3 loop: CASSEEGGPTFYEQYF. CDR3 coding DNA: TGTGCCAGCAGCGAAGAAGGGGGGCCGACCTTCTACGAGCAGTACTTC.

The chain links TRBV27 to TRBJ2-1, with TRBD1 matching over 9 bases. Germline V gene sequence: CDR1 MNHEY, CDR2 SMNVEV (reference sequence). Trimming at V came to 10 bases and at J to 3 bases, leaving 7 bases not matched to a gene. The CDR3 length is 14 residues. The CDR3 DNA reads TGTGCCACCGGAGAGGACAGGGGCTACAATGAGCAGTTCTTC. Its protein is CATGEDRGYNEQFF.

This chain joins TRBV11-3 and TRBJ2-2; the D call may be TRBD1 or TRBD2 (6 bases each). Germline CDR1 is SGHNT and CDR2 is YENEEA. The CDR3 sequence is 16 residues long. The ends were cut back, 5 bases at V and 7 bases at J, with 20 bases in the middle. CDR3 sequence reads: CASSPNAPGAFGELFF. The CDR3 coding sequence is TGTGCCAGCAGCCCAAACGCTCCGGGGGCTTTCGGGGAGCTGTTTTTT.

This clonotype was recorded a few times. The J gene is TRBJ1-5, the V gene TRBV5-6; 8 bases match TRBD1. Looked up from germline, CDR1 is SGHDT and CDR2 is YYEEEE. This CDR3 is 19 amino acids long. V gave up 1 base and J gave up 5 bases; unmatched junction bases: 17. The CDR3 sequence is CASSLRAGGQGRMYQPQHF. In nucleotides, the CDR3 is TGTGCCAGCAGCTTGCGGGCCGGTGGACAGGGTAGAATGTATCAGCCCCAGCATTTT.

The table lists this clonotype with a few counts. Germline is not matched at one junction end, which may reflect a read error. The rearrangement uses TRBV11-3 and TRBJ2-5; 9 bases fit TRBD2. CDR3 length: 16 amino acids. Germline assignment: CDR1 SGHNT and CDR2 YENEEA. The CDR3 sequence is CASSLDLSGGQETQYF. The CDR3 nucleotides are TGTGCCAGCAGCCTAGATCTTAGCGGGGGCCAAGAGACCCAGTACTTC.

This clonotype has just a few counts. The chain carries TRBV7-9 and TRBJ2-2; TRBD1 aligns across 8 bases. Trimming at V came to 5 bases and at J to 5 bases, leaving 10 bases not matched to a gene. This CDR3 has 16 amino acids. CDR1 is SEHNR and CDR2 is FQNEAQ in the germline V gene (reference sequence). The CDR3 protein is CASSPGQASGTGELFF. CDR3 DNA: TGTGCCAGCAGCCCGGGACAGGCCTCGGGAACCGGGGAGCTGTTTTTT.

V usage is TRBV20-1 and J usage is TRBJ2-4; maybe TRBD2 (6 bases). The germline V gene encodes CDR1 DFQATT and CDR2 SNEGSKA (reference sequence). This CDR3 comprises 16 residues. The germline V and J ends were trimmed by 0 bases and 0 bases, with 12 bases remaining between them. The CDR3 DNA sequence: TGCAGTGCTAGAGATTTGCGGGATCTAGCCAAAAACATTCAGTACTTC. Protein sequence: CSARDLRDLAKNIQYF.

This clonotype came up many times. The V and J genes are TRBV12-3 or TRBV12-4 and TRBJ1-1; D is ambiguous. CDR3 length equals 11 residues. Between the trimmed V and J ends, which lost 5 bases and 1 base, there was a span of 2 bases. This CDR3 is CASSPNTEAFF. As DNA, the CDR3 is TGTGCCAGCAGTCCGAACACTGAAGCTTTCTTT.

This clonotype was seen at least ten times. V and J are TRBV29-1 and TRBJ2-2; 8 nucleotides line up with TRBD1. V lost 4 bases, J lost 5 bases, and 6 bases stayed unmatched. CDR1 SQVTM and CDR2 ANQGSEA come from the germline V gene. This CDR3 is 14 amino acids long. This CDR3 is CSVADRGQTGELFF. The CDR3 DNA is TGCAGCGTTGCCGACAGGGGTCAAACCGGGGAGCTGTTTTTT.

This clonotype was found a few times. The V and J genes are TRBV19 and TRBJ1-5, with 7 bases lining up with TRBD1. The V gene end was trimmed by 6 bases and the J gene end by 9 bases; junction bases not matched to a gene: 8. CDR3 length: 13 amino acids. CDR1 LNHDA and CDR2 SQIVND come from the germline V gene (reference sequence). CDR3 sequence (DNA): TGTGCCAGTAGCCCAACAGGGGATGGGCCCCAGCATTTT. As protein: CASSPTGDGPQHF.

At least ten counts were recorded for this clonotype. The gene calls are TRBV29-1 and TRBJ2-7; no clear D gene. The germline V and J ends were trimmed by 1 base and 3 bases, with 13 bases remaining between them. The length of the CDR3 is 14 residues. CDR1 is SQVTM, CDR2 ANQGSEA, per germline. The CDR3, as DNA: TGCAGCGTTGAAGCCGGAGAGGCCAACTACGAGCAGTACTTC. It codes for CSVEAGEANYEQYF.

This clonotype was detected only a few times. V usage is TRBV18 and J usage is TRBJ2-7; 14 bases map to TRBD2. Unmatched junction bases numbered 3, after V lost 4 bases and J lost 4 bases. This CDR3 has 15 amino acids. The germline CDR1 and CDR2 sequences are KGHSH and LQKENI. The CDR3 here is CASSRLAGGQYEQYV. The DNA for the CDR3 is TGTGCCAGCTCACGACTAGCGGGGGGGCAATACGAGCAGTACGTC.

This clonotype was found a few times. This chain links TRBV5-4 with TRBJ2-3, with D perhaps TRBD2 (5 bases). The CDR3 consists of 15 residues. CDR1 is SGHNT and CDR2 is YYREEE in the germline V gene (reference sequence). Trimming took 4 bases from V and 2 from J, leaving 14 bases between them. CDR3 nucleotides: TGTGCCAGCAGCCCGGGCGAGCGGACCACAGATACGCAGTATTTT. Protein sequence: CASSPGERTTDTQYF. The full variable domain, in which reference TRBV5-4 and TRBJ2-3 provide the parts outside the CDR3, is ETGVTQSPTHLIKTRGQQVTLRCSSQSGHNTVSWYQQALGQGPQFIFQYYREEENGRGNFPPRFSGLQFPNYSSELNVNALELDDSALYLCASSPGERTTDTQYFGPGTRLTVL.

The chain carries TRBV6-6 and TRBJ1-5; D may be TRBD1 (5 bases). With 5 bases removed from V and 3 bases from J, the gap between germline ends came to 20 bases. This CDR3 region has 17 residues. CDR1 is MNHNY, CDR2 SVGAGI, per germline (reference sequence). The CDR3 is CASSPPGAEFPNQPQHF. The DNA of the CDR3 is TGTGCCAGCAGTCCCCCTGGGGCGGAGTTCCCCAATCAGCCCCAGCATTTT.

The table lists this clonotype with a few counts. The chain couples TRBV7-9 to TRBJ2-7; perhaps D is TRBD1 or TRBD2 (5 bases each). V dropped 3 bases and J dropped 1 base, with 7 bases sitting between them. Germline CDR1 SEHNR, CDR2 FQNEAQ (reference sequence). The CDR3 has 13 residues. The CDR3 DNA follows: TGTGCCAGCAGCTTTTGGGGGTCCTACGAGCAGTACGTC. Translating it yields CASSFWGSYEQYV.

This clonotype was seen a handful of times. CDR3 DNA sequence: TGTGCCAGCAGCCTACGGACAGCCTACACCGGGGAGCTGTTTTTT. Its protein product is CASSLRTAYTGELFF. The gene calls are TRBV5-5 and TRBJ2-2; D is possibly TRBD1 (6 bases). V was clipped by 4 bases and J by 3 bases, with 13 bases between them. Germline CDR1 reads SGHKS; CDR2 reads YYEKEE (reference sequence). This CDR3 has 15 residues.

The chain carries TRBV6-5 and TRBJ2-5, with D possibly TRBD1 on 8 matching bases. The CDR3 covers 15 residues. Germline CDR1 is MNHEY and CDR2 is SVGAGI. V was clipped by 3 bases and J by 3 bases, with 14 bases between them. Written as DNA, the CDR3 is TGTGCCAGCAGTTATTACAGGGGGGGTGAAGAGACCCAGTACTTC. This sequence encodes CASSYYRGGEETQYF.

This clonotype was recorded at least ten times. The chain joins TRBV5-1 to TRBJ2-2, with D maybe TRBD2 (5 bases). Trimming left V 0 bases short and J 4 bases short, with 7 bases between. The CDR3 is made up of 14 amino acids. Looked up from germline, CDR1 is SGHRS and CDR2 is YFSETQ. CDR3: CASSLGEGTGELFF. CDR3 nucleotides: TGCGCCAGCAGCTTGGGTGAGGGCACCGGGGAGCTGTTTTTT.

This clonotype was counted a few times. The chain is built from TRBV7-2 and TRBJ1-1; a possible D gene is TRBD1 (6 bases). The CDR3 loop spans 16 amino acids. Germline CDR1 reads SGHTA; CDR2 reads FQGNSA. The ends were cut back, 4 bases at V and 5 bases at J, with 20 bases in the middle. For the CDR3, the DNA is TGTGCCAGCAGCTCCCGCCCCTCGGGGGCGCGGACTGAAGCTTTCTTT. Protein: CASSSRPSGARTEAFF.

The table lists this clonotype with many counts. V and J are TRBV12-3 or TRBV12-4 and TRBJ2-7, with 11 bases that match TRBD1. This CDR3 is built from 15 residues. Trimming cost V 1 base and J 4 bases; bases outside gene matches: 3. Here the CDR3 DNA reads TGTGCCAGCAGTTTAGGGACAGGGGGCCCTTACGAGCAGTACGTC. Translation: CASSLGTGGPYEQYV.

This clonotype was seen repeatedly, ten times or more. The genes are TRBV9 and TRBJ2-2, with D unresolved. This CDR3 has 15 amino acids. Germline V gene sequence: CDR1 SGDLS, CDR2 YYNGEE. The germline V and J ends were trimmed by 0 bases and 0 bases, with 6 bases remaining between them. The chain's CDR3 is CASSVEIANTGELFF. The CDR3, as DNA: TGTGCCAGCAGCGTAGAAATCGCGAACACCGGGGAGCTGTTTTTT.